The entry below describes one TCR beta chain. Antigen: not known. A read error may account for a junction end that differs from germline. The sample is drawn from a study of T cell responses to AZD1222 COVID-19 vaccine. Notes on the study in general: Targets within unmutated variant regions were reportedly found for nearly half of spike-specific TCRs. Spike-wide vaccine-associated CD4 TCRs dominated at 160-218 and 743-854. Once two AZD1222 doses were given, Spike-specific TCR breadth and depth went up. White British people made up most donors, females outnumbered males, and clonal diversity was possibly underestimated.

Libraries were prepared by immunoSEQ multiplex PCR; TCRdb keeps only in-frame clonotypes and omits some of them. The table lists 130,000 or so clones, 85% to 90% of them singletons. Germline CDR1 reads SNHLY; CDR2 reads FYNNEI. This CDR3 comprises 15 residues. Sequencing was performed on peripheral blood, taken on day 0 of AZD1222 vaccination. This TCR was recovered from an adult in good health. This chain joins TRBV2 and TRBJ1-3; perhaps TRBD1 as D (6 bases). CDR3 coding DNA: TGTGCCAGCAGTCAAGCGGGGGCGGGAGGAAACACCATATATTTT. Protein: CASSQAGAGGNTIYF.